The next 13 T cell receptor beta chains were all read from a single sample in a study of CD8 T cells in Susac syndrome. RNA, at about 0.45 to 1 ug, was reverse transcribed with random hexamers. TCRdb re-derived calls from the immunoSEQ multiplex PCR reads in MiXCR, one entry per CDR3 protein. This sample has around 69,000 distinct CDR3 sequences; roughly 92% occur once, and the top ten carry around 0.45%. The source material was CD8+ T cells from PBMCs. These receptors were taken from a human donor with Susac syndrome.

This clonotype was seen only a few times. The chain is built from TRBV5-6 and TRBJ2-7; D is perhaps TRBD1 or TRBD2 (6 bases each). V was shortened by 1 base and J by 5 bases, with 7 bases between the two germline ends. Looked up from germline, CDR1 is SGHDT and CDR2 is YYEEEE. This CDR3 has 12 amino acids. The CDR3 region is CASSLRGDEQYF. Written as DNA, the CDR3 is TGTGCCAGCAGCTTGAGGGGGGACGAGCAGTACTTC.

The table lists this clonotype with a count of one. At one boundary the junction diverges from the germline segment, which might be a read error. The V gene is TRBV10-3, the J gene TRBJ2-1; 7 nucleotides align to TRBD1. The germline gives CDR1 ENHRY, CDR2 SYGVKD. The CDR3 spans 12 residues. The chain's CDR3 is CAIGDSDNEQFF. For the CDR3, the DNA is TGCGCCATCGGGGACAGCGACAATGAGCAGTTCTTC.

The chain uses TRBV4-1 and TRBJ2-7, with 8 bases fitting TRBD1. The length of the CDR3 is 15 residues. V lost 4 bases and J lost 7; bases outside the gene matches: 12. Germline CDR1 MGHRA, CDR2 YSYEKL. The CDR3 DNA sequence: TGCGCCAGCAGCCTCCCCGGGACAGGAGGCGGAGAGCAGTACTTC. Translating it yields CASSLPGTGGGEQYF.

The genes are TRBV6-5 and TRBJ2-3; TRBD1 aligns across 8 bases. The germline CDR1 and CDR2 sequences are MNHEY and SVGAGI. Unmatched junction bases numbered 22, after V lost 2 bases and J lost 3 bases. This CDR3 has 21 amino acids. The CDR3 loop reads CASSYGPIGVGSGQATDTQYF. The CDR3 DNA reads as TGTGCCAGCAGTTACGGACCAATTGGGGTTGGTTCGGGACAGGCGACAGATACGCAGTATTTT.

This rearrangement joins TRBV12-3 or TRBV12-4 to TRBJ1-1, with D maybe TRBD1 (6 bases). This CDR3 contains 12 residues. Trimming pared 6 bases from V and 4 bases from J, leaving 9 bases between. The CDR3 bases are TGTGCCAGCAGACCGGACAGCACTGAAGCTTTCTTT. It encodes CASRPDSTEAFF.

The V and J genes are TRBV20-1 and TRBJ1-4; possibly TRBD1 for D (5 bases). V lost 3 bases to trimming and J lost 8 bases, with 13 bases between them. Germline V CDR1 and CDR2: DFQATT, SNEGSKA (reference sequence). The CDR3 is made up of 13 amino acids. CDR3 coding DNA: TGCAGTGCTAGGGACATGCATGAAGAAAAACTGTTTTTT. It codes for CSARDMHEEKLFF.

The J gene is TRBJ2-7, the V gene TRBV20-1; a weak D match, TRBD2 (5 bases). The CDR3 contains 14 residues. Trimming left V 3 bases short and J 0 bases short, with 12 bases between. In germline, CDR1 is DFQATT, CDR2 SNEGSKA (reference sequence). The CDR3: CSASGGPNSYEQYF. The CDR3 nucleotides read TGCAGTGCTAGCGGCGGGCCCAACTCCTACGAGCAGTACTTC.

This clonotype was recorded a few times. The chain has TRBV7-9 and TRBJ2-1; 12 bases align to TRBD2. The length of the CDR3 is 14 residues. Trimming cost V 10 bases and J 10 bases; bases outside gene matches: 11. Germline assignment: CDR1 SEHNR and CDR2 FQNEAQ (reference sequence). As DNA, the CDR3 is TGTGCCACTGAGACTAGCGGGGGCCTGGAGGAGCAGTTCTTC. Amino acids: CATETSGGLEEQFF.

The V call is TRBV5-4, the J call TRBJ2-1; D is undetermined. In germline, CDR1 is SGHNT, CDR2 YYREEE (reference sequence). This CDR3 region has 15 residues. Between the trimmed V and J ends, which lost 1 base and 1 base, there was a span of 9 bases. CDR3 residues: CASSLQSRSYNEQFF. In nucleotides, the CDR3 is TGTGCCAGCAGCTTGCAGTCTCGGTCCTACAATGAGCAGTTCTTC.

The chain's CDR3 is CASSPQAGTIKNIQYF. The DNA of the CDR3 is TGTGCCAGCTCACCACAGGCAGGGACTATAAAAAACATTCAGTACTTC. This chain uses TRBV18 with TRBJ2-4; TRBD2 matches at 7 bases. Per the germline V gene, CDR1 is KGHSH and CDR2 is LQKENI. The CDR3 is 16 amino acids. V lost 1 base and J lost 4; bases outside the gene matches: 7.

This sequence joins TRBV20-1 and TRBJ2-7; weak D call: TRBD1 (7 bases). The germline V gene has CDR1 DFQATT and CDR2 SNEGSKA (reference sequence). V lost 4 bases to trimming and J lost 4 bases, with 26 bases between them. The CDR3 spans 17 residues. CDR3 sequence: CSATFPRSQGGSYEQYF. CDR3 sequence (DNA): TGCAGTGCTACCTTTCCGAGGAGCCAGGGGGGCAGTTACGAGCAGTACTTC.

This clonotype has just one count. The V gene is TRBV5-1, the J gene TRBJ2-1; D gene unclear. Germline CDR1 is SGHRS and CDR2 is YFSETQ. The CDR3 loop spans 13 amino acids. V dropped 0 bases and J dropped 6 bases, with 7 bases sitting between them. The chain's CDR3 is CASSLAAINEQFF. CDR3 in DNA: TGCGCCAGCAGCTTGGCGGCGATCAATGAGCAGTTCTTC. The entire variable domain, with the rest obtained from reference TRBV5-1 and TRBJ2-1, is as follows: KAGVTQTPRYLIKTRGQQVTLSCSPISGHRSVSWYQQTPGQGLQFLFEYFSETQRNKGNFPGRFSGRQFSNSRSEMNVSTLELGDSALYLCASSLAAINEQFFGPGTRLTVL.

CDR3 region: CASRTGMANEKLFF. The CDR3 coding sequence is TGTGCCAGTAGAACAGGGATGGCTAATGAAAAACTGTTTTTT. The chain combines TRBV7-8 with TRBJ1-4; a weak D match, TRBD1 (6 bases). Between the trimmed V and J ends, which lost 9 bases and 3 bases, there was a span of 14 bases. In germline, CDR1 is SGHVS, CDR2 FQNEAQ. The CDR3 is 14 amino acids. Complete variable domain (other parts from reference TRBV7-8 and TRBJ1-4): GAGVSQSPRYKVAKRGQDVALRCDPISGHVSLFWYQQALGQGPEFLTYFQNEAQLDKSGLPSDRFFAERPEGSVSTLKIQRTQQEDSAVYLCASRTGMANEKLFFGSGTQLSVL.